The 22 T cell receptor beta chains in this list originate from one sample, sequenced in a study of blood T cell repertoires in COVID-19. TCRdb keeps only in-frame clones here, not all; method: immunoSEQ multiplex PCR. This repertoire shows hundreds of thousands of clones, about 86% found once; its top ten account for around 2.1%. Material for sequencing was peripheral blood. These receptors all come from a woman in her twenties or thirties who had recovered from COVID-19.

The V call is TRBV2, the J call TRBJ1-5; 7 nucleotides line up with TRBD1. Germline V CDR1 and CDR2: SNHLY, FYNNEI. CDR3 length: 15 residues. The V segment lost 5 bases and the J segment 1 base; nucleotides outside the gene matches: 5. CDR3 region: CASSRRQGSNQPQHF. The CDR3 nucleotides are TGTGCCAGCAGTCGTCGACAGGGAAGCAATCAGCCCCAGCATTTT.

With regard to this clone: This sample also contains other DNA sequences that code for the same CDR3. The J gene is TRBJ2-1, the V gene TRBV5-1; no reliable D call. Germline V gives CDR1 SGHRS, CDR2 YFSETQ. The CDR3 totals 15 residues. V lost 2 bases, J lost 0 bases, and 9 bases lay in between. CDR3 coding DNA: TGCGCCAGCAGCTTAGGCGGAAGCTCCTACAATGAGCAGTTCTTC. This encodes CASSLGGSSYNEQFF.

J is TRBJ1-1 and V is TRBV3-1 (or the pseudogene TRBV3-2), with TRBD1 matching over 8 bases. The CDR3 has 15 amino acids. Germline-derived CDR1 and CDR2 are LGHDT and YNNKEL (reference sequence). Trimming cost V 5 bases and J 4 bases; bases outside gene matches: 9. CDR3 nucleotides: TGTGCCAGCAGCTTAAACACAGGGGGGGCCACTGAAGCTTTCTTT. This codes for CASSLNTGGATEAFF.

This clone was detected only a few times. The chain has TRBV2 and TRBJ2-1; tentatively, D is TRBD1 (8 bases). The CDR3 contains 16 residues. V was trimmed by 7 bases and J by 0 bases, leaving 16 bases between them. Germline CDR1 and CDR2: SNHLY and FYNNEI. CDR3 coding DNA: TGTGCCAGCATTCAAGCGGGGACAGGCTCCTACAATGAGCAGTTCTTC. It codes for CASIQAGTGSYNEQFF.

This chain joins TRBV6-5 and TRBJ2-1; D not certain. Germline-derived CDR1 and CDR2 are MNHEY and SVGAGI. CDR3 size: 11 residues. Trimming took off 4 bases at V and 5 bases at J, with 3 bases between the two ends. The CDR3 spells CASSSDNEQFF. The CDR3 DNA reads TGTGCCAGCAGTTCGGACAATGAGCAGTTCTTC.

A note on this clone: At the DNA level, this CDR3 is encoded by other sequences in the same sample as well. The chain employs TRBV5-1 and TRBJ1-1, with TRBD1 identical over 7 bases. The CDR3 is made up of 14 amino acids. V lost 0 bases, J lost 1 base, and 0 bases stayed unmatched. Germline-derived CDR1 and CDR2 are SGHRS and YFSETQ. This CDR3 is CASSLEGANTEAFF. The CDR3 DNA reads TGCGCCAGCAGCTTGGAGGGGGCGAACACTGAAGCTTTCTTT.

The rearrangement joins TRBV19 to TRBJ2-1, with a weak D call TRBD2 (6 bases). The CDR3 is 15 amino acids. The V end lost 3 bases, the J end lost 0 bases, and 9 bases lay between the germline ends. Germline values: CDR1 LNHDA, CDR2 SQIVND (reference sequence). The CDR3 is CASSITGSSYNEQFF. CDR3 DNA sequence: TGTGCCAGTAGTATCACCGGGAGCTCCTACAATGAGCAGTTCTTC.

The V and J genes are TRBV30 and TRBJ2-7, with 9 bases lining up with TRBD1. V shed 3 bases and J 6 bases; nucleotides not matched to a gene: 9. This CDR3 region has 14 residues. Germline loops: CDR1 GTSNPN, CDR2 SVGIG (reference sequence). The CDR3 loop is CAWRRDRVSAEQYF. The CDR3 region has the DNA TGTGCCTGGAGGCGGGACAGGGTCTCGGCCGAGCAGTACTTC.

This chain links TRBV5-1 with TRBJ2-1, with a weak D call TRBD2 (6 bases). Germline CDR1 is SGHRS and CDR2 is YFSETQ. This CDR3 spans 17 amino acids. Trimming pared 4 bases from V and 0 bases from J, leaving 17 bases between. As DNA, the CDR3 is TGCGCCAGCAGCACGGCGGCCGGGGGTAGCTCCTACAATGAGCAGTTCTTC. Amino acids: CASSTAAGGSSYNEQFF.

The V call is TRBV3-1 (or the pseudogene TRBV3-2), the J call TRBJ2-2, with TRBD2 identical over 13 bases. Per the germline V gene, CDR1 is LGHDT and CDR2 is YNNKEL (reference sequence). V lost 1 base, J lost 1 base, and 6 bases stayed unmatched. The CDR3 runs 19 residues. CDR3: CASSQGRLAGGRNTGELFF. CDR3 sequence (DNA): TGTGCCAGCAGCCAAGGGCGACTAGCGGGGGGCAGGAACACCGGGGAGCTGTTTTTT.

This sequence joins TRBV7-2 and TRBJ1-2, with TRBD1 matching 8 bases. Germline lookup yields CDR1 SGHTA and CDR2 FQGNSA. Trimming at V came to 1 base and at J to 8 bases, leaving 9 bases not matched to a gene. The CDR3 has 15 amino acids. CDR3 in DNA: TGTGCCAGCAGCTTAGGACAGGGGTGGGGTCGCGGCTACACCTTC. Protein: CASSLGQGWGRGYTF.

V is TRBV4-3 and J is TRBJ1-3; no definite D call. Per the germline V gene, CDR1 is LGHNA and CDR2 is YSLEER. The CDR3 runs 15 residues. Trimming left V 4 bases short and J 4 bases short, with 14 bases between. CDR3 nucleotide sequence: TGCGCCAGCAGCCGATCGATTTCCGGGGGAAACACCATATATTTT. It specifies CASSRSISGGNTIYF.

The gene calls are TRBV7-3 and TRBJ2-1; TRBD2 might be the D (5 bases). Per germline, CDR1 SGHTA and CDR2 FQGTGA. CDR3 size: 13 residues. V shed 6 bases and J shed 6 bases, with 12 bases lying between them. The CDR3 loop is CASRAGLSNEQFF. The DNA for the CDR3 is TGTGCCAGCAGGGCTGGACTTTCCAATGAGCAGTTCTTC. The variable domain in full, with the rest retrieved from reference TRBV7-3 and TRBJ2-1, is GAGVSQTPSNKVTEKGKYVELRCDPISGHTALYWYRQSLGQGPEFLIYFQGTGAADDSGLPNDRFFAVRPEGSVSTLKIQRTERGDSAVYLCASRAGLSNEQFFGPGTRLTVL.

The chain has TRBV9 and TRBJ2-2; D may be TRBD2 (5 bases). V was trimmed by 4 bases and J by 3 bases, leaving 7 bases between them. CDR1 and CDR2 from the germline V gene are SGDLS and YYNGEE. CDR3 length: 13 amino acids. The CDR3 nucleotides read TGTGCCAGCAGCCCGGACTACACCGGGGAGCTGTTTTTT. Protein product: CASSPDYTGELFF.

J is TRBJ1-1 and V is TRBV6-5; D uncertain. The CDR3 consists of 13 residues. The germline CDR1 and CDR2 sequences are MNHEY and SVGAGI. V lost 7 bases to trimming and J lost 5 bases, with 14 bases between them. The CDR3 region has the DNA TGTGCCAGCACCCGGGGTTCGGGGACTGAAGCTTTCTTT. Translation gives CASTRGSGTEAFF.

The chain is built from TRBV15 and TRBJ1-1; TRBD1 might be the D (5 bases). Per germline, CDR1 LNHNV and CDR2 YYDKDF (reference sequence). The CDR3 consists of 15 residues. Between the trimmed V and J ends, which lost 6 bases and 0 bases, there was a span of 14 bases. Here the CDR3 reads CATRMSWGMNTEAFF. The CDR3 DNA sequence: TGTGCCACCAGGATGTCGTGGGGCATGAACACTGAAGCTTTCTTT. The full variable domain, its missing parts supplied by reference TRBV15 and TRBJ1-1, is DAMVIQNPRYQVTQFGKPVTLSCSQTLNHNVMYWYQQKSSQAPKLLFHYYDKDFNNEADTPDNFQSRRPNTSFCFLDIRSPGLGDTAMYLCATRMSWGMNTEAFFGQGTRLTVV.

The chain recombines TRBV27 with TRBJ2-7; D might be TRBD1 (6 bases). This CDR3 is built from 12 residues. V lost 9 bases and J lost 7, with 16 bases in between. Per the germline V gene, CDR1 is MNHEY and CDR2 is SMNVEV (reference sequence). In nucleotides, the CDR3 is TGTGCCAGTAATACAGGGTTGGGTGAGCAGTACTTC. This gives the protein CASNTGLGEQYF.

V is TRBV30 and J is TRBJ1-1; 7 bases align to TRBD1. The junction had 2 bases not matched to a gene; V was cut back by 4 bases and J by 0 bases. The CDR3 extends over 13 amino acids. CDR1 GTSNPN and CDR2 SVGIG come from the germline V gene (reference sequence). The CDR3 spells CAWNQGVNTEAFF. CDR3 coding DNA: TGTGCCTGGAATCAGGGGGTGAACACTGAAGCTTTCTTT.

The chain recombines TRBV5-1 with TRBJ1-5, with D unresolved. This CDR3 contains 14 residues. Germline-derived CDR1 and CDR2 are SGHRS and YFSETQ. V lost 4 bases and J lost 2, with 10 bases in between. The CDR3 coding sequence is TGCGCCAGCAGCCCTGGGCCGGGCAATCAGCCCCAGCATTTT. It translates to CASSPGPGNQPQHF.

The rearrangement joins TRBV6-6 to TRBJ2-2; TRBD1 matches 7 bases. V lost 6 bases, J lost 4 bases, and 5 bases stayed unmatched. The CDR3 is 14 amino acids. Germline V gene data show CDR1 as MNHNY and CDR2 as SVGAGI (reference sequence). CDR3 protein: CASRPPGGTGELFF. CDR3 bases: TGTGCCAGCAGGCCTCCAGGGGGCACCGGGGAGCTGTTTTTT.

Worth noting for this clone: Within the sample, other DNA sequences also encode this same CDR3. The chain combines TRBV28 with TRBJ2-3, with unresolved D. The CDR3 is made up of 12 amino acids. V shed 3 bases and J shed 3 bases, with 4 bases lying between them. CDR1 and CDR2 from the germline V gene are MDHEN and SYDVKM. This CDR3 reads CASSLETDTQYF. The CDR3 coding sequence is TGTGCCAGCAGTTTGGAGACAGATACGCAGTATTTT. The full variable domain, in which reference TRBV28 and TRBJ2-3 provide the parts outside the CDR3, is DVKVTQSSRYLVKRTGEKVFLECVQDMDHENMFWYRQDPGLGLRLIYFSYDVKMKEKGDIPEGYSVSREKKERFSLILESASTNQTSMYLCASSLETDTQYFGPGTRLTVL.

This chain connects TRBV4-3 to TRBJ2-5; D unresolved. Trimming left V 0 bases short and J 10 bases short, with 21 bases between. In germline, CDR1 is LGHNA, CDR2 YSLEER. The CDR3 contains 16 residues. CDR3 nucleotide sequence: TGCGCCAGCAGCCAAGATTGGCAAGCGTCCCTGGTGGGCCAGTACTTC. Translated: CASSQDWQASLVGQYF.